The rows below give T cell receptor beta chains drawn from one sample of a study of vaccination and CD4 T cells after COVID-19. These receptors have no identified antigens. Each CDR3 protein is one row after TCRdb ran MiXCR on the PCR reads. The data show approximately 20,000 distinct CDR3 sequences, 40% to 60% seen once. Sequenced: CD4+ T cells from blood, cultured in vitro. The receptors come from a human donor who had recovered from COVID-19. Both conserved end residues are part of each CDR3. The D gene is left open where the match is weak. Only some rows state a clone size, as once, few, many or a class for expanded clones.

- few TRBJ1-2 TRBV27 TGTGCCAGCAGTTTGGACGCCCGAGGAAGGAGGGAGGGTGTTTACACCTTC CASSLDARGRREGVYTF
- - TRBJ2-1 TRBV7-2 TGTGCCAGCAGCTACCAGCGGGTCAATGAGCAGTTCTTC CASSYQRVNEQFF
- few TRBJ1-2 TRBV19 TGTGCCAGTAAACGGACAGCCGACTATGGCTACACCTTC CASKRTADYGYTF
- - TRBJ1-2 TRBV7-9 TGTGCCAGCAGCTTCTCGGTCGGGGGCTATGGCTACACCTTC CASSFSVGGYGYTF
- - TRBJ2-1 TRBV7-8 TGTGCCAGCAGCAAAGGGGTAGATGAGCAGTTCTTC CASSKGVDEQFF
- - TRBJ2-4 TRBV28 TGTGCCAGTCGACAGGCCGGGAGTAACATTCAGTACTTC CASRQAGSNIQYF
- - TRBJ2-1 TRBV5-4 TGTGCCAGCAGCTCCTCCCTGACAGCGAGCTCCTACAATGAGCAGTCCTTC CASSSSLTASSYNEQSF
- - TRBJ1-1 TRBV19 TGTGCCAGTAGTATAGGGGATGTGAACACTGAAGCTTTCTTT CASSIGDVNTEAFF
- few TRBJ2-7 TRBV20-1 TGCAGTGCTCCGGGCCGGGGGAGCGAGCAGTACTTC CSAPGRGSEQYF
TRBD1 few TRBJ1-2 TRBV7-9 TGTGCCAGCCTCCCGGGACAGGGGAACTATGGCTACACCTTC CASLPGQGNYGYTF
- - TRBJ2-3 TRBV12-3/TRBV12-4 TGTGCCAGCAGTACGATCGGAGATACGCAGTATTTT CASSTIGDTQYF
- - TRBJ2-7 TRBV20-1 TGCAGTGCCACGGACGTTCGATCCTACGAGCAGTACTTC CSATDVRSYEQYF
- - TRBJ2-7 TRBV18 TGTGCCAGCTCACCTACTCGGTCCGGAGGGGAGCAGTACTTC CASSPTRSGGEQYF
- - TRBJ1-1 TRBV21-1 TGTGCCAGCAGCAGCCCAAAAGGGGTTTGGTACACTGAAGCTTTCTTT CASSSPKGVWYTEAFF
- - TRBJ2-1 TRBV28 TGTGCCAGCAGTCAGAGTTGGGGCTATGAGCAGTTCTTC CASSQSWGYEQFF
TRBD1 once TRBJ2-7 TRBV5-4 TGTGCCAGCAGCGACAAGGAGGGACAGGGAGGCGACGAGCAGTACTTC CASSDKEGQGGDEQYF
- few TRBJ2-2 TRBV10-3 TGTGCCGCCGCAGAACAGGGAAACACCGGGGAGCTGTTTTTT CAAAEQGNTGELFF
- few TRBJ2-7 TRBV7-6 TGTGCCAGCAGCTCTCTCAGAGGCCACTACGAGCAGTACTTC CASSSLRGHYEQYF
- - TRBJ2-1 TRBV20-1 TGCAGTGCTAGAGAGCCGATTTACAATGAGCAGTTCTTC CSAREPIYNEQFF
TRBD1 - TRBJ2-5 TRBV12-3/TRBV12-4 TGTGCCAGCAGTTTAAGGCGGGACAGGGGGCAGGAGACCCAGTACTTC CASSLRRDRGQETQYF
- - TRBJ1-1 TRBV6-1 TGTGCCAGCAGTGGACACATGAACACTGAAGCTTTCTTT CASSGHMNTEAFF
TRBD2 - TRBJ2-5 TRBV20-1 TGCAGTGCCATGGGGACTAGCGGGGGGGAGACCCAGTACTTC CSAMGTSGGETQYF
TRBD1 - TRBJ1-1 TRBV10-1 TGCGCCAGCATTTCCGACAGGGCCCGTCAGGACACTGAAGCTTTCTTT CASISDRARQDTEAFF
- - TRBJ1-1 TRBV7-2 TGTGCCAGTAGGGGAGGGTACACTGAAGCTTTCTTT CASRGGYTEAFF
- - TRBJ1-1 TRBV7-9 TGTGCCAGCAGCTCAGGACAGACTTTGAACACTGAAGCTTTCTTT CASSSGQTLNTEAFF
- few TRBJ2-7 TRBV20-1 TGCAGTGGAGGGGACCTACCCATATACGAGCAGTACTTC CSGGDLPIYEQYF